A single sample is the source of the 8 T cell receptor beta chains below, sequenced in a study of blood T cell repertoires in COVID-19. Using immunoSEQ multiplex PCR, the repertoire was profiled, and TCRdb retains in-frame clones only, with some absent. The sample yields about 280,000 clones, roughly 85% seen once. The material sequenced was PBMCs or T cells enriched from blood (not recorded which). The receptors originated from a man aged 35-49 years who had been exposed to COVID-19.

The gene calls are TRBV2 and TRBJ1-2; D gene ambiguous. Germline V gene data show CDR1 as SNHLY and CDR2 as FYNNEI. V gave up 4 bases and J gave up 0 bases, with 12 bases separating them. The CDR3 has 15 amino acids. The CDR3 sequence is CASSAREVTNYGYTF. The CDR3, as DNA: TGTGCCAGCAGTGCGAGGGAGGTTACTAACTATGGCTACACCTTC.

The chain couples TRBV29-1 to TRBJ1-2; 7 nucleotides align to TRBD1. CDR1 is SQVTM, CDR2 ANQGSEA, per germline. V lost 5 bases to trimming and J lost 4 bases; unmatched junction nucleotides: 13. CDR3 length: 15 amino acids. The CDR3 protein is CSVSGPGGQIYGYTF. The CDR3 bases are TGCAGCGTTTCGGGCCCTGGGGGACAGATCTATGGCTACACCTTC.

The genes are TRBV27 and TRBJ2-7; possibly TRBD1 for D (5 bases). This CDR3 is 13 amino acids long. Per the germline V gene, CDR1 is MNHEY and CDR2 is SMNVEV (reference sequence). The ends were cut back, 3 bases at V and 2 bases at J, with 8 bases in the middle. In DNA, the CDR3 is TGTGCCAGCAGTTTGCAGGGCGCCTACGAGCAGTACTTC. It specifies CASSLQGAYEQYF.

This clone appeared a single time. V gene TRBV11-2 combines with J gene TRBJ1-6, with 8 bases fitting TRBD1. Germline CDR1 and CDR2: SGHAT and FQNNGV. The trim removed 5 bases at V and 9 bases at J, leaving 9 bases unmatched. The CDR3 totals 15 residues. The chain's CDR3 is CASSKTGGSISPLHF. The CDR3 region has the DNA TGTGCCAGCAGCAAAACAGGGGGATCGATTTCACCCCTCCACTTT.

This clone was counted a few times. The chain uses TRBV24-1 and TRBJ2-3; unclear D gene. CDR1 and CDR2 (germline): KGHDR, SFDVKD. This CDR3 contains 15 residues. V was trimmed by 1 base and J by 3 bases, leaving 10 bases between them. The CDR3, as DNA: TGTGCCACCAGTGATTTCGCAGGTGGTACAGATACGCAGTATTTT. Protein: CATSDFAGGTDTQYF.

The rearrangement joins TRBV18 to TRBJ1-6; TRBD1 matches 7 bases. Germline V gene lookup returns CDR1 KGHSH and CDR2 LQKENI. The ends lost 4 bases at V and 10 bases at J; junction bases unmatched: 7. The CDR3 contains 14 residues. The CDR3 DNA is TGTGCCAGCTCACTACAGGGGTACGACTCACCCCTCCACTTT. This codes for CASSLQGYDSPLHF. Combining the CDR3 with reference TRBV18 and TRBJ1-6 gives the whole variable domain NAGVMQNPRHLVRRRGQEARLRCSPMKGHSHVYWYRQLPEEGLKFMVYLQKENIIDESGMPKERFSAEFPKEGPSILRIQQVVRGDSAAYFCASSLQGYDSPLHFGNGTRLTVT.

The V and J genes are TRBV27 and TRBJ2-3; a weak D match, TRBD1 (6 bases). Deletions cut 3 bases from V and 4 bases from J, with 14 bases between. Germline CDR1 is MNHEY and CDR2 is SMNVEV (reference sequence). This CDR3 contains 15 residues. CDR3 sequence reads: CASSLQGIGADTQYF. The CDR3 coding sequence is TGTGCCAGCAGTTTGCAGGGGATCGGCGCAGATACGCAGTATTTT.

The V and J genes are TRBV5-1 and TRBJ2-2; D might be TRBD2 (6 bases). The V end lost 1 base, the J end lost 1 base, and 14 bases lay between the germline ends. The CDR3 runs to 17 residues. Per germline, CDR1 SGHRS and CDR2 YFSETQ. This CDR3 is CASSLFPGVQNTGELFF. The CDR3 region has the DNA TGCGCCAGCAGCTTGTTTCCGGGAGTGCAGAACACCGGGGAGCTGTTTTTT.